The 7 T cell receptor beta chains below were found in one sample sequenced in a study of cytomegalovirus exposure and HLA in healthy donors. Both 60 Vbeta primers and 13 Jbeta primers went into the PCR. Here immunoSEQ multiplex PCR was the method, and the copy in TCRdb shows in-frame clones only, minus some. The data show about 130,000 clones, with 55% to 75% seen just once and around 4.2% held by the top ten. The specimen sequenced was PBMCs. The receptors stem from a man aged 50-59 years in good health and CMV-seropositive.

The rearrangement links TRBV6-5 to TRBJ2-3; D might be TRBD2 (6 bases). Trimming removed 11 bases from V and 3 bases from J, with 9 bases in between. Germline V lookup: CDR1 MNHEY, CDR2 SVGAGI. CDR3 length equals 11 residues. The CDR3, as DNA: TGTGCCTCTAGCGATACAGATACGCAGTATTTT. The encoded protein is CASSDTDTQYF.

The CDR3 DNA sequence: TGTGCCAGCAGTGAAGAAGGGGGACCCTACGAGCAGTACTTC. Its protein product is CASSEEGGPYEQYF. The V and J genes are TRBV2 and TRBJ2-7; TRBD1 is a possible D gene (6 bases). The V gene lost 1 base and the J gene lost 2 bases, with 9 bases spanning the gap. The CDR3 contains 14 residues. Germline-derived CDR1 and CDR2 are SNHLY and FYNNEI.

The genes are TRBV5-1 and TRBJ2-3; D is uncertain. Germline CDR1 is SGHRS and CDR2 is YFSETQ. This CDR3 contains 12 residues. V was cut by 7 bases and J by 5 bases, with 11 bases left in between. The CDR3 reads CASRKALDTQYF. The CDR3 DNA reads TGCGCCAGCCGCAAAGCCCTAGATACGCAGTATTTT.

The chain employs TRBV5-6 and TRBJ1-3; the D is unclear. The germline V gene has CDR1 SGHDT and CDR2 YYEEEE. CDR3 size: 14 residues. V was pared by 6 bases and J by 0 bases, with 10 bases between. The CDR3 loop reads CASTSTISGNTIYF. CDR3 nucleotide sequence: TGTGCCAGCACCTCTACCATCTCTGGAAACACCATATATTTT.

This clone has a single count. The chain has TRBV18 and TRBJ2-2; TRBD1 agrees at 8 bases. This CDR3 has 15 amino acids. The J segment lost 3 bases and the V segment lost 5 bases, leaving 5 bases of the junction unmatched. The germline gives CDR1 KGHSH, CDR2 LQKENI. CDR3 sequence reads: CASSVQGADTGELFF. CDR3 coding DNA: TGTGCCAGCTCAGTCCAGGGGGCGGACACCGGGGAGCTGTTTTTT. The variable domain in full, with the rest retrieved from reference TRBV18 and TRBJ2-2, is NAGVMQNPRHLVRRRGQEARLRCSPMKGHSHVYWYRQLPEEGLKFMVYLQKENIIDESGMPKERFSAEFPKEGPSILRIQQVVRGDSAAYFCASSVQGADTGELFFGEGSRLTVL.

About this clone: Germline and junction disagree at one end, which may indicate a read error. The chain is built from TRBV2 and TRBJ2-3; D may be TRBD2 (6 bases). There are 17 residues in the CDR3. CDR1 is SNHLY and CDR2 is FYNNEI in the germline V gene. The CDR3 coding sequence is TGTGCCAGCTGTGAACTGGGAGGCAGCTCATACACAGATACGCAGTATTTT. Its protein is CASCELGGSSYTDTQYF.

This clone has just a few counts. The genes are TRBV15 and TRBJ2-7; D may be TRBD2 (5 bases). This CDR3 has 13 residues. Trimming took off 2 bases at V and 2 bases at J, with 7 bases between the two ends. CDR1 LNHNV and CDR2 YYDKDF come from the germline V gene (reference sequence). The chain's CDR3 is CATSRRGPYEQYF. DNA for the CDR3: TGTGCCACCAGCAGAAGAGGGCCCTACGAGCAGTACTTC.